Listed here are 10 T cell receptor beta chains from one sample, sequenced in a study of shared clonotypes between healthy human individuals. Data came from immunoSEQ multiplex PCR; TCRdb stores just in-frame clones and leaves some out. The table records 2 million to 2.5 million clones, approximately 95% of them present only once. The material sequenced was naive CD4+ T cells sorted from blood. Stated subset: CD45RA+ positively selected. The receptors originated from a man between 18 and 35 years old in good health.

The gene calls are TRBV5-1 and TRBJ2-3; TRBD1 agrees at 7 bases. CDR1 is SGHRS and CDR2 is YFSETQ in the germline V gene. The CDR3 spans 15 residues. J lost 5 bases, V lost 0 bases, and 6 bases had no gene match. The CDR3 spells CASSLEGTAQDTQYF. In DNA, the CDR3 is TGCGCCAGCAGCTTGGAGGGGACAGCACAAGATACGCAGTATTTT. Combining the CDR3 with reference TRBV5-1 and TRBJ2-3 gives the whole variable domain KAGVTQTPRYLIKTRGQQVTLSCSPISGHRSVSWYQQTPGQGLQFLFEYFSETQRNKGNFPGRFSGRQFSNSRSEMNVSTLELGDSALYLCASSLEGTAQDTQYFGPGTRLTVL.

The chain is built from TRBV7-2 and TRBJ1-2, with D possibly matching TRBD1 (5 bases). The CDR3 is made up of 12 amino acids. V was cut by 7 bases and J by 8 bases, with 14 bases left in between. From germline, CDR1 is SGHTA and CDR2 FQGNSA. Written as DNA, the CDR3 is TGTGCCAGCACCCCGAGGAGGGACGGCTACACCTTC. This sequence encodes CASTPRRDGYTF.

This clone has a single count. V and J are TRBV6-1 and TRBJ1-1; D not resolved. Per germline, CDR1 MNHNS and CDR2 SASEGT. With 6 bases removed from V and 0 bases from J, the gap between germline ends came to 8 bases. CDR3 length equals 13 residues. The CDR3 protein is CASRQRMNTEAFF. The DNA of the CDR3 is TGTGCCAGCAGACAGAGGATGAACACTGAAGCTTTCTTT.

The genes are TRBV5-1 and TRBJ1-6; possible D gene TRBD1, 5 bases. With 1 base removed from V and 5 bases from J, the gap between germline ends came to 10 bases. Germline-derived CDR1 and CDR2 are SGHRS and YFSETQ. This CDR3 has 15 amino acids. CDR3 loop: CASSLSGPHNSPLHF. The CDR3, as DNA: TGCGCCAGCAGCTTGTCGGGACCCCATAATTCACCCCTCCACTTT.

The chain is built from TRBV11-2 and TRBJ2-3; D is tentatively TRBD1 or TRBD2 (5 bases each). V was trimmed by 1 base and J by 3 bases, leaving 11 bases between them. The CDR3 is 15 residues long. Germline V gives CDR1 SGHAT, CDR2 FQNNGV. The CDR3 DNA follows: TGTGCCAGCAGCTTAGGTGGGACCGGGACAGATACGCAGTATTTT. Translated, it gives CASSLGGTGTDTQYF. Full variable domain (outside the CDR3, taken from reference TRBV11-2 and TRBJ2-3): EAGVAQSPRYKIIEKRQSVAFWCNPISGHATLYWYQQILGQGPKLLIQFQNNGVVDDSQLPKDRFSAERLKGVDSTLKIQPAKLEDSAVYLCASSLGGTGTDTQYFGPGTRLTVL.

Of note for this clone: The same CDR3 also results from other DNA sequences found in this sample. This chain joins TRBV19 and TRBJ2-5, with D perhaps matching TRBD2 (6 bases). The germline CDR1 and CDR2 sequences are LNHDA and SQIVND (reference sequence). The V end was cut by 3 bases, the J end by 4 bases, with 12 bases between. This CDR3 is 14 amino acids long. DNA for the CDR3: TGTGCCAGTAGTATTGGAGGGAGTCGAGAGACCCAGTACTTC. This sequence encodes CASSIGGSRETQYF.

This clone was observed once. This rearrangement joins TRBV2 to TRBJ2-2, with 8 positions matching TRBD1. After removal of 8 bases from V and 0 bases from J, the junction contained 2 bases not matched to a gene. This CDR3 spans 14 amino acids. The germline gives CDR1 SNHLY, CDR2 FYNNEI. The CDR3 sequence: CASRDRTNTGELFF. DNA of the CDR3: TGTGCCAGCCGGGACAGGACGAACACCGGGGAGCTGTTTTTT.

This clone was counted only a few times. The chain couples TRBV7-3 to TRBJ1-6; the D gene is possibly TRBD1 (5 bases). Germline loops: CDR1 SGHTA, CDR2 FQGTGA. There are 14 residues in the CDR3. The ends were cut back, 4 bases at V and 10 bases at J, with 14 bases in the middle. For the CDR3, the DNA is TGTGCCAGCAGCTCATCTATTGGGGACTCACCCCTCCACTTT. Protein sequence: CASSSSIGDSPLHF. The complete variable domain, with remaining parts taken from reference TRBV7-3 and TRBJ1-6, reads GAGVSQTPSNKVTEKGKYVELRCDPISGHTALYWYRQSLGQGPEFLIYFQGTGAADDSGLPNDRFFAVRPEGSVSTLKIQRTERGDSAVYLCASSSSIGDSPLHFGNGTRLTVT.

With respect to this clone: The same CDR3 is also encoded by other DNA sequences in this sample. The rearrangement uses TRBV2 and TRBJ2-2, with D possibly being TRBD2 (6 bases). The V gene's germline CDR1 is SNHLY and CDR2 FYNNEI. Deletions cut 3 bases from V and 5 bases from J, with 10 bases between. The CDR3 is made up of 14 amino acids. The DNA of the CDR3 is TGTGCCAGCAGTGAGGCGGGGTATACCGGGGAGCTGTTTTTT. It encodes CASSEAGYTGELFF.

This clone was detected once. The J gene is TRBJ2-7, the V gene TRBV2; D gene unclear. Germline V gene sequence: CDR1 SNHLY, CDR2 FYNNEI. This CDR3 spans 14 amino acids. V shed 3 bases and J shed 5 bases, with 14 bases lying between them. Here the CDR3 reads CASSEDRPNHEQYF. The DNA of the CDR3 is TGTGCCAGCAGTGAGGATAGGCCGAACCACGAGCAGTACTTC.